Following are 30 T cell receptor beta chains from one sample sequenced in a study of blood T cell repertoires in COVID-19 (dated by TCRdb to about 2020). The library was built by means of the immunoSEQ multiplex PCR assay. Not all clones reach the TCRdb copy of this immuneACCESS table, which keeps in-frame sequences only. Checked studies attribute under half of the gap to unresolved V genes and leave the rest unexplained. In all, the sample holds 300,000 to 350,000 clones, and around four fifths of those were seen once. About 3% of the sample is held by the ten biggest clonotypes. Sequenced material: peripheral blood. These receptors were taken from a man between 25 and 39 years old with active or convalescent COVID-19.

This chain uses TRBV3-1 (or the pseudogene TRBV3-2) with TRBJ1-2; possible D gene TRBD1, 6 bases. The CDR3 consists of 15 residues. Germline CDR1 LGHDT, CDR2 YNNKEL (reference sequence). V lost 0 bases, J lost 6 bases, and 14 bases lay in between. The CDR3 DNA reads TGTGCCAGCAGCCAAGATGCGTCAGGGGTAAATGGCTACACCTTC. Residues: CASSQDASGVNGYTF.

The CDR3 nucleotides are TGTGCCAGCAGCCAGGGAGGGAGAGAGACCCAGTACTTC. Its protein is CASSQGGRETQYF. The rearrangement joins TRBV5-6 to TRBJ2-5; 7 nucleotides align to TRBD2. V gave up 4 bases and J gave up 4 bases; unmatched junction bases: 4. This CDR3 spans 13 amino acids. Germline V lookup: CDR1 SGHDT, CDR2 YYEEEE. The full variable domain, in which reference TRBV5-6 and TRBJ2-5 provide the parts outside the CDR3, is DAGVTQSPTHLIKTRGQQVTLRCSPKSGHDTVSWYQQALGQGPQFIFQYYEEEERQRGNFPDRFSGHQFPNYSSELNVNALLLGDSALYLCASSQGGRETQYFGPGTRLLVL.

The CDR3, as DNA: TGCAGCGTTGTCCCTCTCACAGATACGCAGTATTTT. Its translation is CSVVPLTDTQYF. This chain joins TRBV29-1 and TRBJ2-3; D not certain. Germline V gene lookup returns CDR1 SQVTM and CDR2 ANQGSEA. This CDR3 is 12 amino acids long. The ends were cut back, 4 bases at V and 2 bases at J, with 7 bases in the middle.

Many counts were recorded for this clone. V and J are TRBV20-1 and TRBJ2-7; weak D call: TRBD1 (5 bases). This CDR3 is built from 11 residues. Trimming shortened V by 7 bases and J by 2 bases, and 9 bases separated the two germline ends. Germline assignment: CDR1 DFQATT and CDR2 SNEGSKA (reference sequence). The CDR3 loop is CSVGQTYEQYF. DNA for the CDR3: TGCAGTGTGGGGCAGACCTACGAGCAGTACTTC.

The CDR3 DNA reads TGTGCCAGCAGCGTAGAAGGAGAACCCCGCACAGATACGCAGTATTTT. Amino acids: CASSVEGEPRTDTQYF. V is TRBV9 and J is TRBJ2-3; D unclear. The V and J ends lost 0 bases and 1 base respectively, with 12 bases between them. Germline CDR1 is SGDLS and CDR2 is YYNGEE. The CDR3 contains 16 residues.

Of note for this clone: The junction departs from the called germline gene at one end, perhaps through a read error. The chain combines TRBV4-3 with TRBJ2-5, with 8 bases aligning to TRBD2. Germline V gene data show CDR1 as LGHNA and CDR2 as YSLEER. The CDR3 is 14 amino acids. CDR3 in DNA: TGCGCCCGCAGCCTTCGGGGGGGGAGAGAGACCCAGTACTTC. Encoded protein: CARSLRGGRETQYF.

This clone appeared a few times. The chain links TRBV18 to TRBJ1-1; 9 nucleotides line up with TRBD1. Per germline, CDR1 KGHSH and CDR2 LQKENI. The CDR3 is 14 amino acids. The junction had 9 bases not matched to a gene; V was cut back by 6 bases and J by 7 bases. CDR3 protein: CASSPRQGDDEAFF. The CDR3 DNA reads TGTGCCAGCTCGCCTCGACAGGGGGATGATGAAGCTTTCTTT.

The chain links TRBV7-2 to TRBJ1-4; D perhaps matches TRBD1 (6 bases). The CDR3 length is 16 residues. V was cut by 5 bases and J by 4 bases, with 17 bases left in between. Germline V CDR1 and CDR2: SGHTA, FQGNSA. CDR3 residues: CASSTRPGTYNEKLFF. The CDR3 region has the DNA TGTGCCAGCAGCACCCGCCCCGGGACATATAATGAAAAACTGTTTTTT. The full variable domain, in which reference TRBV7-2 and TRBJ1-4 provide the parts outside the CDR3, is GAGVSQSPSNKVTEKGKDVELRCDPISGHTALYWYRQSLGQGLEFLIYFQGNSAPDKSGLPSDRFSAERTGGSVSTLTIQRTQQEDSAVYLCASSTRPGTYNEKLFFGSGTQLSVL.

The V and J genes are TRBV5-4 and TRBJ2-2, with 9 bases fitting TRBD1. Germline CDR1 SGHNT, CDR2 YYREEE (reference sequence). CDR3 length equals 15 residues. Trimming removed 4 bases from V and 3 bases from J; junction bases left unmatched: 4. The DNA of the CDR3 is TGTGCCAGCAGCACCGGGACAGGGTACACCGGGGAGCTGTTTTTT. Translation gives CASSTGTGYTGELFF.

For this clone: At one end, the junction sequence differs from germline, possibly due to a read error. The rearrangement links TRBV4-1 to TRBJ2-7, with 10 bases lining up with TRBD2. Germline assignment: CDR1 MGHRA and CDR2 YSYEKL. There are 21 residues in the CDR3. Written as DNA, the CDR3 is TGCGCCAGCAGCCAAGAGGCCTTCCGGGCTAGCGGGAGAGTAGACTCCTACGAACAGTACTTC. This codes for CASSQEAFRASGRVDSYEQYF.

CDR3 sequence reads: CASSLVSVFSGNTIYF. The CDR3 nucleotides read TGTGCCAGCAGCTTAGTATCGGTTTTCTCTGGAAACACCATATATTTT. V usage is TRBV5-6 and J usage is TRBJ1-3; D unresolved. CDR1 and CDR2 (germline): SGHDT, YYEEEE. The germline V and J ends were trimmed by 2 bases and 0 bases, with 12 bases remaining between them. CDR3 size: 16 residues. Looking up the rest from reference TRBV5-6 and TRBJ1-3 gives the full variable domain: DAGVTQSPTHLIKTRGQQVTLRCSPKSGHDTVSWYQQALGQGPQFIFQYYEEEERQRGNFPDRFSGHQFPNYSSELNVNALLLGDSALYLCASSLVSVFSGNTIYFGEGSWLTVV.

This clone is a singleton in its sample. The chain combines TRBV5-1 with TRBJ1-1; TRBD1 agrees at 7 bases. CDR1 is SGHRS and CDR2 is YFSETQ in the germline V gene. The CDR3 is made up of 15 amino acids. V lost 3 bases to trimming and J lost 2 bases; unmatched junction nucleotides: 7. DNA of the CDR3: TGCGCCAGCAGCTGGCGCGGGACAGCCAACACTGAAGCTTTCTTT. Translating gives CASSWRGTANTEAFF. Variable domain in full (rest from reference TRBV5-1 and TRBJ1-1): KAGVTQTPRYLIKTRGQQVTLSCSPISGHRSVSWYQQTPGQGLQFLFEYFSETQRNKGNFPGRFSGRQFSNSRSEMNVSTLELGDSALYLCASSWRGTANTEAFFGQGTRLTVV.

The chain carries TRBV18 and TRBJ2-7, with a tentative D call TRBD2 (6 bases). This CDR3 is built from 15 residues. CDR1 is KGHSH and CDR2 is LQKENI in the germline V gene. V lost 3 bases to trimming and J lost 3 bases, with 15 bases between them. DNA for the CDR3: TGTGCCAGCTCACCCGGGCGGGACGCCCTCTACGAGCAGTACTTC. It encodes CASSPGRDALYEQYF.

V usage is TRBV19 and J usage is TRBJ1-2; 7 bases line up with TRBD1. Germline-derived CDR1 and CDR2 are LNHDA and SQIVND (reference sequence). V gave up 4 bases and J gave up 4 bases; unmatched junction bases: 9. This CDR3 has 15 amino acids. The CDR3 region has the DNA TGTGCCAGTAGTACCCGGGGACAGCCGGGCTATGGCTACACCTTC. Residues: CASSTRGQPGYGYTF. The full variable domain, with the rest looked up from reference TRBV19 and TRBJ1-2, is DGGITQSPKYLFRKEGQNVTLSCEQNLNHDAMYWYRQDPGQGLRLIYYSQIVNDFQKGDIAEGYSVSREKKESFPLTVTSAQKNPTAFYLCASSTRGQPGYGYTFGSGTRLTVV.

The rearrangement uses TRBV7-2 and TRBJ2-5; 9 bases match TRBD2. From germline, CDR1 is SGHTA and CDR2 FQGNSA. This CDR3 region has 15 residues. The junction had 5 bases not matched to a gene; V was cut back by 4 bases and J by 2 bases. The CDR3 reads CASSSSSGTQETQYF. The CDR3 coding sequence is TGTGCCAGCAGCTCCTCTAGCGGGACGCAAGAGACCCAGTACTTC.

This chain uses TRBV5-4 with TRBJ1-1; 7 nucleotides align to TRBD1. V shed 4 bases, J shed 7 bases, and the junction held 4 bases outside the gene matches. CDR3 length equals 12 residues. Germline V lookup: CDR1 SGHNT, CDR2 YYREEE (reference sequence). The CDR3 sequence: CASSEDRDEAFF. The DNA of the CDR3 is TGTGCCAGCAGCGAAGACAGGGATGAAGCTTTCTTT.

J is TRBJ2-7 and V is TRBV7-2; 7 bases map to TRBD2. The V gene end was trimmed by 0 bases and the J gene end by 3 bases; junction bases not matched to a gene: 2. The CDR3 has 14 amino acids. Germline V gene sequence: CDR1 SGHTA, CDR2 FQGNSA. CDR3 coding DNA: TGTGCCAGCAGCTTAGCGGCTAGCGGCTACGAGCAGTACTTC. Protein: CASSLAASGYEQYF. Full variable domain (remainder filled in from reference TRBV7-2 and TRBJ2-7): GAGVSQSPSNKVTEKGKDVELRCDPISGHTALYWYRQSLGQGLEFLIYFQGNSAPDKSGLPSDRFSAERTGGSVSTLTIQRTQQEDSAVYLCASSLAASGYEQYFGPGTRLTVT.

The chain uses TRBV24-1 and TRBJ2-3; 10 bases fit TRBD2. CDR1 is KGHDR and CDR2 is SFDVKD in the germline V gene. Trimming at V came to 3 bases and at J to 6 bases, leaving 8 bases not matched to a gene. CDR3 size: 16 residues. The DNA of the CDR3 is TGTGCCACCAGTGATCCCACTAGCGGGGCCCCGGATACGCAGTATTTT. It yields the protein CATSDPTSGAPDTQYF.

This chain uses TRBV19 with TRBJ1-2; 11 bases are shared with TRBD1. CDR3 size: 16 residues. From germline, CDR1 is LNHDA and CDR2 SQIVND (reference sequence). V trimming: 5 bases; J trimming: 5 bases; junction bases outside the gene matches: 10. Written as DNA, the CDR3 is TGTGCCAGTAGTTCATTACCCGGGACAGGGGGGTATGGCTACACCTTC. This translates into CASSSLPGTGGYGYTF.

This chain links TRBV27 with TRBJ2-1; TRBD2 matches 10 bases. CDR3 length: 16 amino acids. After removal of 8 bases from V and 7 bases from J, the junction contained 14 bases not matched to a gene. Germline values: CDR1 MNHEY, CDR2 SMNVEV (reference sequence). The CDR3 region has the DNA TGTGCCAGCTCCCAAGAGAGCGGGAGGGCCGGTAATGAGCAGTTCTTC. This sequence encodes CASSQESGRAGNEQFF.

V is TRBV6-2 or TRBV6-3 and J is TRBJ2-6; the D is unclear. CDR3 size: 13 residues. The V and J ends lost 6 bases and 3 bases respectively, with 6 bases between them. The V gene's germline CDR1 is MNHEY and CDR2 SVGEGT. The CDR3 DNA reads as TGTGCCAGCAGCTCCGGTGGGGCCAACGTCCTGACTTTC. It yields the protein CASSSGGANVLTF.

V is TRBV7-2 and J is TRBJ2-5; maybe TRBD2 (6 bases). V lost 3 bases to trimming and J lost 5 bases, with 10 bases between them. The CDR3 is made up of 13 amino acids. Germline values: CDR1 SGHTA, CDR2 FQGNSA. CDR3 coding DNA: TGTGCCAGCAGCTTCCCAGGGAGGGAGACCCAGTACTTC. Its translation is CASSFPGRETQYF.

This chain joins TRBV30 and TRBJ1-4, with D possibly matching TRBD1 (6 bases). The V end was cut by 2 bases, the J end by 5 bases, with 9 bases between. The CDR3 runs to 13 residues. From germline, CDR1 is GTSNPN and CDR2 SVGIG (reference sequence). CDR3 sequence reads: CAWSLQGNEKLFF. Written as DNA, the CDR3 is TGTGCCTGGAGTCTACAGGGAAATGAAAAACTGTTTTTT.

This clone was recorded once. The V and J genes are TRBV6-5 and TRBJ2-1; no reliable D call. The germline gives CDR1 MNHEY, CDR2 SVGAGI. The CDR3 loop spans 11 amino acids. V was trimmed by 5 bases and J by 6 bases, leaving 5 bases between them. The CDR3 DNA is TGTGCCAGCAGTCACACCAATGAGCAGTTCTTC. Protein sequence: CASSHTNEQFF.

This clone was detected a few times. CDR3 DNA: TGTGCCAGCAGCTTAGATATGGGGGCAGCCTACGAGCAGTACTTC. Its protein product is CASSLDMGAAYEQYF. This sequence joins TRBV11-2 and TRBJ2-7; perhaps TRBD1 as D (6 bases). V lost 0 bases to trimming and J lost 2 bases, with 11 bases between them. Germline CDR1 reads SGHAT; CDR2 reads FQNNGV. The CDR3 covers 15 residues.

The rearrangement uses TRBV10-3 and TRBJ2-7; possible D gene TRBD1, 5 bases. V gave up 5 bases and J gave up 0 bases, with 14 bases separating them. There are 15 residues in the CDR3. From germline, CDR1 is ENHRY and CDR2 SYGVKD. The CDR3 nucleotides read TGTGCCATCAGTCCTAGACAGCCCAGCTCCTACGAGCAGTACTTC. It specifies CAISPRQPSSYEQYF.

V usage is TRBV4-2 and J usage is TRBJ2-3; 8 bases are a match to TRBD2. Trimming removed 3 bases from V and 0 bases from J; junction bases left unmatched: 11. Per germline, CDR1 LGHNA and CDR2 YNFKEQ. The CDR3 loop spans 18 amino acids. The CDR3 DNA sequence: TGTGCCAGCAGCCAGGGGAATGGCGGGAGGCGGAGCACAGATACGCAGTATTTT. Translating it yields CASSQGNGGRRSTDTQYF.

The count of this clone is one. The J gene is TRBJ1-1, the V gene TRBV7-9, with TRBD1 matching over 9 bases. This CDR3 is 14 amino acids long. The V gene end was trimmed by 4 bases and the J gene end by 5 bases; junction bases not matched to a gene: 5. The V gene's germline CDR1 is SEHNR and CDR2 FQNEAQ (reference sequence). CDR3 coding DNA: TGTGCCAGCAGCTACCTTGACAGGGGGACTGAAGCTTTCTTT. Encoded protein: CASSYLDRGTEAFF.

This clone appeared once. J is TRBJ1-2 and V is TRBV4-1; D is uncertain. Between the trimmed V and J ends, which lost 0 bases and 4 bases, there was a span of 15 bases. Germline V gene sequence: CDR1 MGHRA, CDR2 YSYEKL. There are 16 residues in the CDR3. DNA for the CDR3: TGCGCCAGCAGCCAAGATGATTTACGGGAGACCTATGGCTACACCTTC. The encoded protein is CASSQDDLRETYGYTF.

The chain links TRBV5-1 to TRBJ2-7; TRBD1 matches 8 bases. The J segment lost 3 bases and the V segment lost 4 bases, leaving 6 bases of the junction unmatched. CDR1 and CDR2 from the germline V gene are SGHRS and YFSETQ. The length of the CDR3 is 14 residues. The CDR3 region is CASSPTGDFYEQYF. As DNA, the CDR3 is TGCGCCAGCAGCCCGACAGGGGACTTCTACGAGCAGTACTTC.